Given below is one T cell receptor (beta chain) in context. Using immunoSEQ multiplex PCR, the repertoire was profiled, and TCRdb retains in-frame clones only, with some absent. The sample holds roughly 170,000 clones, around 85% seen once. The data originate from a study of blood T cell repertoires in COVID-19. Across the study: Sites in the United States, Italy and Spain provided acute and convalescent COVID-19 samples.

This receptor was identified in a man aged 55 to 70 who had recovered from COVID-19. The sample consisted of peripheral blood.

The CDR3, as DNA: TGTGCCAGCAGTGCTAGGAGGGGCACTGAAGCTTTCTTT. As protein: CASSARRGTEAFF. The chain is built from TRBV12-3 or TRBV12-4 and TRBJ1-1, with D perhaps TRBD1 (5 bases). Deletions cut 5 bases from V and 4 bases from J, with 11 bases between. The CDR3 runs to 13 residues.